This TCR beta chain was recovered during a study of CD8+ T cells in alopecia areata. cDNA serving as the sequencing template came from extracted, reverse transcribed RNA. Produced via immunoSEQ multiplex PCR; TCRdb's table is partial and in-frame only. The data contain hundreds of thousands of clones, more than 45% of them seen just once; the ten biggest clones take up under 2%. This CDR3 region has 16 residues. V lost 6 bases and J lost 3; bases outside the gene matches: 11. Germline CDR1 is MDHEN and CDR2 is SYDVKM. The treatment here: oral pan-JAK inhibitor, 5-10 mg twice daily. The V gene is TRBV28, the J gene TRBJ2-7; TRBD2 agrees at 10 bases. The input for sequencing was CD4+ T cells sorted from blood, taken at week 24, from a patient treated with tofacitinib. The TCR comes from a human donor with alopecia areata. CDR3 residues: CASSFTLAGANYEQYF. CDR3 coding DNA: TGTGCCAGCAGCTTCACTCTAGCGGGGGCGAACTACGAGCAGTACTTC.